Sequencing of this T cell receptor beta chain was carried out in a study of blood T cell repertoires in COVID-19. The V gene's germline CDR1 is MNHEY and CDR2 SMNVEV (reference sequence). This CDR3 has 13 amino acids. V shed 3 bases and J 8 bases; nucleotides not matched to a gene: 5. This clone came up many times. In the study's own analysis: Quantification of nucleated cells was approximated via reference gene primer amplification. Clones were read by immunoSEQ multiplex PCR, and TCRdb kept only the in-frame ones, dropping some. That table furnishes V, J and clone size, whereas the DNA furnished D and trimming. The sample contains 140,000 to 150,000 clones, 80% to 90% of which appear only once.

This clonotype originated in a man between 45 and 60 years old who had recovered from COVID-19. Sequencing was done on a sample of PBMCs or T cells enriched from blood (not recorded which). The genes are TRBV27 and TRBJ1-2; 8 bases agree with TRBD1. For the CDR3, the DNA is TGTGCCAGCAGTTTGGGACAGGCGGGCGGCTACACCTTC. Its translation: CASSLGQAGGYTF.